These T cell receptor beta chains were read from a single sample in a study of shared clonotypes between healthy human individuals. Data came from immunoSEQ multiplex PCR; TCRdb stores just in-frame clones and leaves some out. The sample holds around 2,000,000 clones; 95% are singletons and the top ten take about 0.13%. Sequenced material: naive CD4+ T cells sorted from blood. These receptors were obtained from a man between 18 and 29 years old in good health. CDR3s include the opening cysteine and the closing phenylalanine or tryptophan. Each record gives: D gene, V gene, clone size, J gene, CDR3 protein, CDR3 DNA. D genes are given only for firm matches. Size tells how often a clone was seen (once, few, many) or the class of an expanded clone, and some rows leave it out.

-,TRBV28,-,TRBJ2-7,CASSLPPGRPTYEQYF,TGTGCCAGCAGTTTGCCCCCGGGACGTCCAACCTACGAGCAGTACTTC
TRBD1,TRBV4-3,once,TRBJ2-1,CASSLTGTGTNEQFF,TGCGCCAGCAGCCTAACCGGGACAGGAACTAATGAGCAGTTCTTC
-,TRBV6-5,once,TRBJ1-5,CASSYGSGRGQPQHF,TGTGCCAGCAGTTATGGGTCAGGACGGGGGCAGCCCCAGCATTTT
-,TRBV5-6,-,TRBJ2-7,CASSWGSGEQYF,TGTGCCAGCAGCTGGGGGTCTGGGGAGCAGTACTTC
-,TRBV2,-,TRBJ2-7,CASRLDGEQYF,TGTGCCAGCAGATTAGATGGGGAGCAGTACTTC
-,TRBV5-6,-,TRBJ1-5,CASSLGNRGNQPQHF,TGTGCCAGCAGCTTGGGGAACAGGGGCAATCAGCCCCAGCATTTT
-,TRBV6-1,-,TRBJ1-4,CATRGGNEKLFF,TGTGCCACCAGGGGCGGAAATGAAAAACTGTTTTTT
-,TRBV6-5,-,TRBJ1-2,CASKKQGGGYTF,TGTGCCAGCAAGAAACAGGGTGGAGGCTACACCTTC
-,TRBV6-9,-,TRBJ2-3,CASTRPGLNADTQYF,TGTGCCAGCACCCGCCCGGGGTTAAACGCAGATACGCAGTATTTT
-,TRBV5-4,-,TRBJ2-1,CASSLAGKSYNEQFF,TGTGCCAGCAGCCTAGCTGGAAAGTCCTACAATGAGCAGTTCTTC
-,TRBV4-1,-,TRBJ1-1,CASSPWTEYTEAFF,TGCGCCAGCAGCCCCTGGACCGAATACACTGAAGCTTTCTTT
-,TRBV28,once,TRBJ2-7,CASSLWQGGYEQYF,TGTGCCAGCAGTTTATGGCAGGGAGGATACGAGCAGTACTTC
TRBD2,TRBV4-1,-,TRBJ2-5,CASSQPGLARQETQYF,TGCGCCAGCAGCCAACCCGGACTAGCAAGGCAAGAGACCCAGTACTTC
TRBD1,TRBV6-1,-,TRBJ1-5,CASKEGASANQPQHF,TGTGCCAGTAAGGAGGGGGCCTCGGCAAATCAGCCCCAGCATTTT
-,TRBV6-5,-,TRBJ2-2,CASSYSTDLKLFF,TGTGCCAGCAGTTACTCGACGGACCTCAAGCTGTTTTTT
TRBD1,TRBV4-1,-,TRBJ1-1,CASSQTGVVMNTEAFF,TGCGCCAGCAGCCAAACAGGGGTTGTTATGAACACTGAAGCTTTCTTT
TRBD2,TRBV6-5,-,TRBJ2-1,CATRLAGGSYNEQFF,TGTGCCACCCGACTAGCGGGAGGCAGCTACAATGAGCAGTTCTTC
-,TRBV18,-,TRBJ2-6,CASSRGIGSGANVLTF,TGTGCCAGCTCACGCGGTATAGGTAGCGGGGCCAACGTCCTGACTTTC